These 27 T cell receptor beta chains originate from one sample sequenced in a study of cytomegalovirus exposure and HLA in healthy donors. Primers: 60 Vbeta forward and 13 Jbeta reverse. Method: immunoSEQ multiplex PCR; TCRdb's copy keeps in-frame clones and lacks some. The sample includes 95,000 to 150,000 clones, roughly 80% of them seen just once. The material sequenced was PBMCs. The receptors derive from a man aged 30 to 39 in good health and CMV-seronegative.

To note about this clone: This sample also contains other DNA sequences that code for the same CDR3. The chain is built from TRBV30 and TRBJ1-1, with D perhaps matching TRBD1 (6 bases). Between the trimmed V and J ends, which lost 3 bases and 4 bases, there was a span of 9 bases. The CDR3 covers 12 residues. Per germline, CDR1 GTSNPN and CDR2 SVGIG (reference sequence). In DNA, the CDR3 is TGTGCCTGGAGCCTAGGGGGCACTGAAGCTTTCTTT. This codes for CAWSLGGTEAFF. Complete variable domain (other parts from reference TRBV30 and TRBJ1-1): SQTIHQWPATLVQPVGSPLSLECTVEGTSNPNLYWYRQAAGRGLQLLFYSVGIGQISSEVPQNLSASRPQDRQFILSSKKLLLSDSGFYLCAWSLGGTEAFFGQGTRLTVV.

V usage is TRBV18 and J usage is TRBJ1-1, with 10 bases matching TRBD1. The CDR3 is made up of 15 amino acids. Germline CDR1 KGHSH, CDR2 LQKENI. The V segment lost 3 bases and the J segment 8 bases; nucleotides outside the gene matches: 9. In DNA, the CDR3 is TGTGCCAGCTCACCGACCGGGACAGGGGAGAAGGAAGCTTTCTTT. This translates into CASSPTGTGEKEAFF. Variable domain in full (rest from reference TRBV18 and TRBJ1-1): NAGVMQNPRHLVRRRGQEARLRCSPMKGHSHVYWYRQLPEEGLKFMVYLQKENIIDESGMPKERFSAEFPKEGPSILRIQQVVRGDSAAYFCASSPTGTGEKEAFFGQGTRLTVV.

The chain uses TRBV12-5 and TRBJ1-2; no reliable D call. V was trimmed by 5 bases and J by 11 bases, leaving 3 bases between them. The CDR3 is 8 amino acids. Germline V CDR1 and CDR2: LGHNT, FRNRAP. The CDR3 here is CASGEYTF. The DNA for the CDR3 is TGTGCTAGTGGTGAGTACACCTTC.

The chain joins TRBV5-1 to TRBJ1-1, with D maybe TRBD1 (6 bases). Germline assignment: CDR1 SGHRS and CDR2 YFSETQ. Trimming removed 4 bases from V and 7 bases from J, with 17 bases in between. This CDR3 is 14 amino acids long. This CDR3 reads CASSPGGGGHEAFF. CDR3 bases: TGCGCCAGCAGCCCGGGAGGGGGGGGACATGAAGCTTTCTTT.

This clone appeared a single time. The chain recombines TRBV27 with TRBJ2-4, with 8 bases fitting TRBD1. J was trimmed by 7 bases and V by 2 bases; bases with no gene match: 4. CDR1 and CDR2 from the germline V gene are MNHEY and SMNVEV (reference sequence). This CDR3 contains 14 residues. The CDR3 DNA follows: TGTGCCAGCAGTTTAAGGGCAGGGGGCAACATTCAGTACTTC. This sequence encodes CASSLRAGGNIQYF.

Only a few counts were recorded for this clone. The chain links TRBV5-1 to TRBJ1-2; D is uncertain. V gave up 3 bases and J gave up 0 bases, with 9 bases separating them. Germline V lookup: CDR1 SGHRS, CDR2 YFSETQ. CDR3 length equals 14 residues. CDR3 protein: CASSSERANYGYTF. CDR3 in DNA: TGCGCCAGCAGCTCAGAGCGTGCTAACTATGGCTACACCTTC. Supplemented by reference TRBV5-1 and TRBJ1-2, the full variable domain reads KAGVTQTPRYLIKTRGQQVTLSCSPISGHRSVSWYQQTPGQGLQFLFEYFSETQRNKGNFPGRFSGRQFSNSRSEMNVSTLELGDSALYLCASSSERANYGYTFGSGTRLTVV.

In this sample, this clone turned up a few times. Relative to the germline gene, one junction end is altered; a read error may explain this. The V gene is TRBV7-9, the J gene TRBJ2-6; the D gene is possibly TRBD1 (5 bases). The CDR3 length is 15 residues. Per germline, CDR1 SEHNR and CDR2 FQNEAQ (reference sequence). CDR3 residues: CASSDSFAGANGLTF. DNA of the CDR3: TGTGCCAGCAGCGACTCGTTTGCTGGGGCCAACGGCCTGACTTTC.

CDR3 bases: TGTGCCAGCAGCTCCCCTGAGGGCGGGAGTACAGATACGCAGTATTTT. It encodes CASSSPEGGSTDTQYF. The V and J genes are TRBV5-4 and TRBJ2-3, with 7 bases fitting TRBD2. V lost 3 bases and J lost 3; bases outside the gene matches: 10. There are 16 residues in the CDR3. CDR1 is SGHNT and CDR2 is YYREEE in the germline V gene (reference sequence). The variable domain in full, completed from reference TRBV5-4 and TRBJ2-3, reads ETGVTQSPTHLIKTRGQQVTLRCSSQSGHNTVSWYQQALGQGPQFIFQYYREEENGRGNFPPRFSGLQFPNYSSELNVNALELDDSALYLCASSSPEGGSTDTQYFGPGTRLTVL.

The CDR3 region is CASSLRQGARNEQFF. Here the CDR3 DNA reads TGTGCCAGCAGCTTACGACAGGGGGCGAGGAATGAGCAGTTCTTC. The chain is built from TRBV7-2 and TRBJ2-1; 10 bases fit TRBD1. The V and J ends lost 2 bases and 7 bases, in that order; junction bases with no gene match: 5. Germline CDR1 SGHTA, CDR2 FQGNSA. CDR3 length equals 15 residues.

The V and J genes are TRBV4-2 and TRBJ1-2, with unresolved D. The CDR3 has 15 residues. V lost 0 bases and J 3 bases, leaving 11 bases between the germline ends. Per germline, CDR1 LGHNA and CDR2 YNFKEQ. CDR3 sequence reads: CASSQDLGGDYGYTF. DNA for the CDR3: TGTGCCAGCAGCCAAGATTTGGGAGGTGACTATGGCTACACCTTC.

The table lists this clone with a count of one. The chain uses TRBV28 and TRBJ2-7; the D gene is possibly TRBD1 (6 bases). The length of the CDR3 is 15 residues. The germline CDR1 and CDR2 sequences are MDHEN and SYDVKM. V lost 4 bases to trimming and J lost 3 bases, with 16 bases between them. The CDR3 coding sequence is TGTGCCAGCAGTTCACTAACAGGGCCGGGCTACGAGCAGTACTTC. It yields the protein CASSSLTGPGYEQYF.

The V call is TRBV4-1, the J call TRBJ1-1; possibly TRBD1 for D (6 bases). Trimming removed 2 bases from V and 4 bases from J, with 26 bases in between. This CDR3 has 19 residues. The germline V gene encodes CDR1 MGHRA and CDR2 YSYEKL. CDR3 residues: CASSQLAGAEVFLGTEAFF. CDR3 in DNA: TGCGCCAGCAGCCAATTAGCGGGGGCGGAAGTTTTCTTGGGCACTGAAGCTTTCTTT.

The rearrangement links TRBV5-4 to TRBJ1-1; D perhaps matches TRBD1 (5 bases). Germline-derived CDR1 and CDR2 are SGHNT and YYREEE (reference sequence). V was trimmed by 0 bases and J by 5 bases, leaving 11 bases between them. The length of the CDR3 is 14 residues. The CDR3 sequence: CASSLVGGSTEAFF. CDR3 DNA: TGTGCCAGCAGCTTGGTTGGGGGGAGTACTGAAGCTTTCTTT.

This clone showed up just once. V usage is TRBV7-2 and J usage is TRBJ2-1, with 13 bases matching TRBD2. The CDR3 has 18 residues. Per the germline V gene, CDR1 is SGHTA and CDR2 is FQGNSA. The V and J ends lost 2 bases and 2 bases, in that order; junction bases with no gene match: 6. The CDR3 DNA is TGTGCCAGCAGCTTAAGACTAGCGGGGGGCTCGCCCTACAATGAGCAGTTCTTC. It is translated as CASSLRLAGGSPYNEQFF.

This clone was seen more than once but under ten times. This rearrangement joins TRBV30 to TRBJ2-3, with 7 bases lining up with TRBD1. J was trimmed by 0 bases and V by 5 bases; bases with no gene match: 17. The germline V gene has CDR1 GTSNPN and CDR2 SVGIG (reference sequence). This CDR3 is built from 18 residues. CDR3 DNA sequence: TGTGCCTGGGGACTCCGGGACAGCAGGCCAGCTAGCACAGATACGCAGTATTTT. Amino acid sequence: CAWGLRDSRPASTDTQYF.

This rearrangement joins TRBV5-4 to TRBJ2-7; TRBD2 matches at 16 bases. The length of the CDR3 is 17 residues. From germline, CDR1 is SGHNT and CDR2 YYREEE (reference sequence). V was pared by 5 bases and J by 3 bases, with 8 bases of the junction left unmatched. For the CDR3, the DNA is TGTGCCAGCAGGTCGGGACTAGCGGGGGGGCCCGGCTACGAGCAGTACTTC. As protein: CASRSGLAGGPGYEQYF.

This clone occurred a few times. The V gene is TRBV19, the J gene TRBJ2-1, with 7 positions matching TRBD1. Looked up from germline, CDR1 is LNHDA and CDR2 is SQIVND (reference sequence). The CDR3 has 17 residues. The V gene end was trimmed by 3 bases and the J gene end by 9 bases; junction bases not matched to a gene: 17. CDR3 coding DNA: TGTGCCAGTAGTATTAGAATTCGGGCAGGGGGTCCCAGTGAGCAGTTCTTC. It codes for CASSIRIRAGGPSEQFF.

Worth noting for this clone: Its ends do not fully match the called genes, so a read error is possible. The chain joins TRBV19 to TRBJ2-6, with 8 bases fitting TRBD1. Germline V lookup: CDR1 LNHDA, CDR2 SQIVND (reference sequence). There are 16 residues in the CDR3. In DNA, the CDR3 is TGTGCCAGTAGGGACAGGGTGGGAACTGGGGCCAACGGCCTGACTTTC. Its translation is CASRDRVGTGANGLTF.

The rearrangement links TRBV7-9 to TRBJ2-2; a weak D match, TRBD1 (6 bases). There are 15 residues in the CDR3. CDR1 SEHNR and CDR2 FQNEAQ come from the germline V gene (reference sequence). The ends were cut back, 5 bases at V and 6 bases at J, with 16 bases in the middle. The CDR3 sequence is CASSNRQEGAGELFF. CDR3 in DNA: TGTGCCAGCAGCAACCGACAGGAAGGGGCCGGGGAGCTGTTTTTT.

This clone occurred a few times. The CDR3: CASSLLPGNYGYTF. The CDR3 DNA follows: TGTGCCAGCAGTTTATTGCCCGGGAACTATGGCTACACCTTC. The rearrangement uses TRBV27 and TRBJ1-2; D unclear. The CDR3 is 14 amino acids. The germline V and J ends were trimmed by 1 base and 2 bases, with 8 bases remaining between them. Germline lookup yields CDR1 MNHEY and CDR2 SMNVEV (reference sequence).

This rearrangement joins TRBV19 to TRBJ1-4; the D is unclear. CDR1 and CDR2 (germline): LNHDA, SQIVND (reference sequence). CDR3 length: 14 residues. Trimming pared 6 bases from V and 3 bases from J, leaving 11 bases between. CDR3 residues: CASRRRASNEKLFF. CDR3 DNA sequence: TGTGCCAGTAGGAGGAGGGCGTCTAATGAAAAACTGTTTTTT.

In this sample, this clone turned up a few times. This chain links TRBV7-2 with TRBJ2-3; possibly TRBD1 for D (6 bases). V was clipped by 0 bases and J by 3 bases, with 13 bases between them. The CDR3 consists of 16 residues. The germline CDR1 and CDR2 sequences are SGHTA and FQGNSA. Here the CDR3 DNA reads TGTGCCAGCAGCTTAGCGCCCGGGACAACTACAGATACGCAGTATTTT. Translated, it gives CASSLAPGTTTDTQYF.

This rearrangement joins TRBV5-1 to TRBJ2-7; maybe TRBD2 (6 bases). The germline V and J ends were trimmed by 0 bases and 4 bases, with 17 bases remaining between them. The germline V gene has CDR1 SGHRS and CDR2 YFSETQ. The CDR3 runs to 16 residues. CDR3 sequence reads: CASSLAGTDFSYEQYF. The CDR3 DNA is TGCGCCAGCAGCTTGGCCGGGACTGACTTTAGTTACGAGCAGTACTTC.

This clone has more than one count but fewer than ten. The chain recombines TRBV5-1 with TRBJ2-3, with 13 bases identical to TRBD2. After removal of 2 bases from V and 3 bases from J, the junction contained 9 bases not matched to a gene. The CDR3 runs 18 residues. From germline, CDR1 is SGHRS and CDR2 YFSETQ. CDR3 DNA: TGCGCCAGCAGCTTAGGGACTAGCGGGGTCGGGGCGACAGATACGCAGTATTTT. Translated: CASSLGTSGVGATDTQYF.

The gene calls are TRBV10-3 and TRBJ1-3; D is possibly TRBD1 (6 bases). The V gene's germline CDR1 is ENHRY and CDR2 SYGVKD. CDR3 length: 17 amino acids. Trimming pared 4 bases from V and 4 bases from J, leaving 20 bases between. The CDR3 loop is CAISGNLKGGQGNTIYF. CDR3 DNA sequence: TGTGCCATCAGTGGGAACCTGAAGGGGGGGCAGGGAAACACCATATATTTT.

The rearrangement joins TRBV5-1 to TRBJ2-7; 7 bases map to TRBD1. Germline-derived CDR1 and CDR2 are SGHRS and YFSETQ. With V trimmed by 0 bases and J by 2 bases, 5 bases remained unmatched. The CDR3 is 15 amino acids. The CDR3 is CASSLAKGAPYEQYF. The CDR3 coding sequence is TGCGCCAGCAGCTTGGCCAAGGGGGCACCCTACGAGCAGTACTTC.

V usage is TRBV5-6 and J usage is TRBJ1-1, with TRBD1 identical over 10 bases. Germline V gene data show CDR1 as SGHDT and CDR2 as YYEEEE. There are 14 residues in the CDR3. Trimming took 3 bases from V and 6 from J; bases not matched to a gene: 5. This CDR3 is CASSWDRGAAEAFF. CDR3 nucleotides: TGTGCCAGCAGCTGGGACAGGGGAGCAGCTGAAGCTTTCTTT. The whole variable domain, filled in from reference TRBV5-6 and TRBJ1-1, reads DAGVTQSPTHLIKTRGQQVTLRCSPKSGHDTVSWYQQALGQGPQFIFQYYEEEERQRGNFPDRFSGHQFPNYSSELNVNALLLGDSALYLCASSWDRGAAEAFFGQGTRLTVV.